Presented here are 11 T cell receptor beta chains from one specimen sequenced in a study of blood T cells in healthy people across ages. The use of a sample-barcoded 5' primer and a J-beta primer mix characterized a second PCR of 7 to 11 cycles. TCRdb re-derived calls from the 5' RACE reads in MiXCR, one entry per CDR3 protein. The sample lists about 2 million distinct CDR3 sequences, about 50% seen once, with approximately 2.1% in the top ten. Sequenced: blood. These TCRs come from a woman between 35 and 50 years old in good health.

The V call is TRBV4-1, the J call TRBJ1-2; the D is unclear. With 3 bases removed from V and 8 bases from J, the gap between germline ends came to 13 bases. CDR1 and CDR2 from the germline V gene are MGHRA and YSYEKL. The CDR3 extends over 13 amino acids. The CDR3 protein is CASSHRKIVGYTF. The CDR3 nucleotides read TGCGCCAGCAGCCACAGGAAGATAGTGGGCTACACCTTC.

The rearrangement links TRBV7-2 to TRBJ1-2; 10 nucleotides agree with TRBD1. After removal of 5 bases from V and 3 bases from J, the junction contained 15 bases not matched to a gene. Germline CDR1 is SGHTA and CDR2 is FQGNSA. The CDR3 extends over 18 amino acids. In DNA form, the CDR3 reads TGTGCCAGCAGCGATTCAAGGAGGGGGACAGGGGCGGACTATGGCTACACCTTC. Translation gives CASSDSRRGTGADYGYTF.

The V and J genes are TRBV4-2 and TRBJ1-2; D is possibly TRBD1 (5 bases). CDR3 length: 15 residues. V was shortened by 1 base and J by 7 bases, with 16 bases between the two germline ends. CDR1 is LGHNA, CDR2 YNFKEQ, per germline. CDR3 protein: CASSQVPRVGSGYTF. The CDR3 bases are TGTGCCAGCAGCCAAGTGCCCAGGGTGGGAAGTGGCTACACCTTC.

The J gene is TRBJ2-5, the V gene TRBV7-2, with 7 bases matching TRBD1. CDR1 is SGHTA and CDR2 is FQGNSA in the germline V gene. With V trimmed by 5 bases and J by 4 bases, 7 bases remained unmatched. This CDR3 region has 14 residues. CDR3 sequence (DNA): TGTGCCAGCAGCCGCGACAGGGCAATAGAGACCCAGTACTTC. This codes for CASSRDRAIETQYF. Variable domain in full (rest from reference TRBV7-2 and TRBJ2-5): GAGVSQSPSNKVTEKGKDVELRCDPISGHTALYWYRQSLGQGLEFLIYFQGNSAPDKSGLPSDRFSAERTGGSVSTLTIQRTQQEDSAVYLCASSRDRAIETQYFGPGTRLLVL.

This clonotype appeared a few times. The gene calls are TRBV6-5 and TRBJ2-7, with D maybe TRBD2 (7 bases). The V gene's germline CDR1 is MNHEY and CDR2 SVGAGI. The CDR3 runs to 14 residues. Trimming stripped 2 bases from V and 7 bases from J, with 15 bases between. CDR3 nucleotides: TGTGCCAGCAGTTACCAGGTTGGGGGGGCTGAGCAGTACTTC. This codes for CASSYQVGGAEQYF.

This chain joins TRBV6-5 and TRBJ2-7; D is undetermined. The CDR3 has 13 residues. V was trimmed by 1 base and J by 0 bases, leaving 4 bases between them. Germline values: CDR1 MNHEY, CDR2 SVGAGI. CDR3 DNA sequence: TGTGCCAGCAGTTACTTACCCTCCTACGAGCAGTACTTC. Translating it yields CASSYLPSYEQYF.

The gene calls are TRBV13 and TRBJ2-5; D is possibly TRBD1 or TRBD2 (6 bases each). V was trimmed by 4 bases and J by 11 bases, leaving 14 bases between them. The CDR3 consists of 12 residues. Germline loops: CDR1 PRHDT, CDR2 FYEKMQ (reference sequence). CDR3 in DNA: TGTGCCAGCAGCTCCCAAAGGGGGGAGCAGTACTTC. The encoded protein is CASSSQRGEQYF. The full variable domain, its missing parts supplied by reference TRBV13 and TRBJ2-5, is AAGVIQSPRHLIKEKRETATLKCYPIPRHDTVYWYQQGPGQDPQFLISFYEKMQSDKGSIPDRFSAQQFSDYHSELNMSSLELGDSALYFCASSSQRGEQYFGPGTRLLVL.

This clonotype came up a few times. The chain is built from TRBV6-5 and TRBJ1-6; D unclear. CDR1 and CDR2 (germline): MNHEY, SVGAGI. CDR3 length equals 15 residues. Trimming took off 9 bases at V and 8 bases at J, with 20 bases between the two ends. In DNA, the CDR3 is TGTGCCAGTCATTCCTTAGGCGGTGTGGATTCACCCCTCCACTTT. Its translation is CASHSLGGVDSPLHF.

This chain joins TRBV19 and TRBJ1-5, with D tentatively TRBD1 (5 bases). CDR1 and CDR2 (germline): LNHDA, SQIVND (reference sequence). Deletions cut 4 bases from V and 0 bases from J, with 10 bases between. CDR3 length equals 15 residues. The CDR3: CASSSGHYSNQPQHF. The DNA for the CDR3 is TGTGCCAGTAGTAGTGGACATTATAGCAATCAGCCCCAGCATTTT.

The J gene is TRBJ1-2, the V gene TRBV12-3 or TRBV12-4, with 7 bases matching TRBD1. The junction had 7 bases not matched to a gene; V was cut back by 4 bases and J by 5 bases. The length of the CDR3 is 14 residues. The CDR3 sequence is CASSSGTAIYGYTF. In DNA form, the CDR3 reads TGTGCCAGCAGTTCCGGGACAGCAATTTATGGCTACACCTTC.

CDR3 protein: CASTPRDRGNNTEAFF. The DNA for the CDR3 is TGTGCCAGCACCCCGCGAGACAGGGGAAACAACACTGAAGCTTTCTTT. This chain connects TRBV6-6 to TRBJ1-1, with 8 bases that match TRBD1. In germline, CDR1 is MNHNY, CDR2 SVGAGI (reference sequence). This CDR3 spans 16 amino acids. V lost 7 bases and J lost 2; bases outside the gene matches: 12.